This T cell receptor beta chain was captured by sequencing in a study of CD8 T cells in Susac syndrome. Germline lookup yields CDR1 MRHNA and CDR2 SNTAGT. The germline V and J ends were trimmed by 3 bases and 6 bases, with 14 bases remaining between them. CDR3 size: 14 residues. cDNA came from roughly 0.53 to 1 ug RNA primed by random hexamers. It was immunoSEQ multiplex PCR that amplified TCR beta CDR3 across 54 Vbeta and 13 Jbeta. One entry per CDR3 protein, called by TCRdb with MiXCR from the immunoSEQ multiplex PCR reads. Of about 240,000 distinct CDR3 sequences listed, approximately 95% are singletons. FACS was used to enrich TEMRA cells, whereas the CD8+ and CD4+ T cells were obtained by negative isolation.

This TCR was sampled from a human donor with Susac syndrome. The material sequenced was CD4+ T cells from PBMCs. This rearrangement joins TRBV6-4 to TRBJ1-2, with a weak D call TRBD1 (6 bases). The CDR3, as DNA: TGTGCCAGCAGTGAGGCCTTTGGGGGGCATGGCTACACCTTC. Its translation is CASSEAFGGHGYTF.